This TCR beta chain was observed in a study of cytomegalovirus exposure and HLA in healthy donors. PCR employed 60 Vbeta and 13 Jbeta primers. Clones were read by immunoSEQ multiplex PCR, and TCRdb kept only the in-frame ones, dropping some. The sample includes 250,000 to 350,000 clones, 75% to 90% of them seen just once. Whole-study results and caveats: Later analysis suggested most CMV-associated TCR beta chains were HLA-restricted. Likely technical artifact: a cluster of highly shared sequence variants.

Note on this clone: Its antigen is not known.

CDR3 length equals 15 residues. V shed 2 bases, J shed 5 bases, and the junction held 7 bases outside the gene matches. The germline V gene has CDR1 SGHAT and CDR2 FQDESV (reference sequence). The rearrangement joins TRBV11-1 to TRBJ2-7, with 9 bases fitting TRBD1. The sequence derives from a middle-aged man in good health and CMV-seropositive. Sequenced material: PBMCs. The CDR3 loop is CASSLRQGGRHEQYF. CDR3 coding DNA: TGTGCCAGCAGCTTAAGACAGGGGGGCCGCCACGAGCAGTACTTC.